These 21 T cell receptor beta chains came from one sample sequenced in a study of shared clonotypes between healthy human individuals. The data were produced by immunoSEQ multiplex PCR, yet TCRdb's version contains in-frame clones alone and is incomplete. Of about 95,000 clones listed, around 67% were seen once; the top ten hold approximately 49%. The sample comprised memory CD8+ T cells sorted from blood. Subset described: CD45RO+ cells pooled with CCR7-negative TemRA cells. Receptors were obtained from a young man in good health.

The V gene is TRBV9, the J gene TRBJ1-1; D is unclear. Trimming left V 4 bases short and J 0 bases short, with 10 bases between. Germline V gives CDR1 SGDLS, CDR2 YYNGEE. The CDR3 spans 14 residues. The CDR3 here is CASSREQLNTEAFF. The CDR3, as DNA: TGTGCCAGCAGCCGTGAACAGCTGAACACTGAAGCTTTCTTT.

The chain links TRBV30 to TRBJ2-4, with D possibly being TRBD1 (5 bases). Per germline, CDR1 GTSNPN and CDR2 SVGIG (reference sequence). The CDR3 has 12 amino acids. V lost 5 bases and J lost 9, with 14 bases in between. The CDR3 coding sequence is TGTGCCTGGGGGGATGGCAGGGTCATTCAGTACTTC. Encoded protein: CAWGDGRVIQYF.

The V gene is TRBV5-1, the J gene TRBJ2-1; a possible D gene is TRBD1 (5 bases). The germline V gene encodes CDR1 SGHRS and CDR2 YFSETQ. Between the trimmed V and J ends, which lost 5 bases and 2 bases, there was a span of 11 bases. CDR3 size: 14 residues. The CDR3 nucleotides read TGCGCCAGCAGGGTCGACAGCCCCTACAATGAGCAGTTCTTC. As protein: CASRVDSPYNEQFF.

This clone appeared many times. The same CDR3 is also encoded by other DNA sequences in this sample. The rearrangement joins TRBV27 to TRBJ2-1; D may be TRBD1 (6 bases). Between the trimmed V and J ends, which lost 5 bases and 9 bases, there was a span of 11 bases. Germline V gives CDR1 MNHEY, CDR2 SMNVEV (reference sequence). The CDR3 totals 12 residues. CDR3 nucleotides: TGTGCCAGCAGTCCACAGGGCGGTGAGCAGTTCTTC. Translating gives CASSPQGGEQFF.

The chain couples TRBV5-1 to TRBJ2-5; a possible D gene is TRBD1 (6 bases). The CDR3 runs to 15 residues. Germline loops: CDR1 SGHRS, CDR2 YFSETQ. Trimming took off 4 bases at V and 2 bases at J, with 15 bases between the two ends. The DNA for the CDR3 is TGCGCCAGCAGCCCGAATGCGCAGGGGCAAGAGACCCAGTACTTC. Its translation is CASSPNAQGQETQYF.

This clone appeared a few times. DNA of the CDR3: TGCGCCAGCAGCCAGCGACACGTTAGCAATCAGCCCCAGCATTTT. Encoded protein: CASSQRHVSNQPQHF. The chain joins TRBV4-1 to TRBJ1-5; no firm D call. Per the germline V gene, CDR1 is MGHRA and CDR2 is YSYEKL. V lost 3 bases and J lost 0, with 9 bases in between. There are 15 residues in the CDR3.

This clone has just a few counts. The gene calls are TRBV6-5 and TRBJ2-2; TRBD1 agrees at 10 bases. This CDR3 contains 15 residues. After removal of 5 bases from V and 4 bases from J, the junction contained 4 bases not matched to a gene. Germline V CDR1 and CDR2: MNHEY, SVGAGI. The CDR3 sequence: CASSLGTGVTGELFF. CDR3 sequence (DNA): TGTGCCAGCAGTCTCGGGACAGGGGTCACCGGGGAGCTGTTTTTT.

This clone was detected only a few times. CDR3 coding DNA: TGTGCCAGCAGCCACTCCCGGCTCTACGTCTCCGGGGAGCTGTTTTTT. Translating gives CASSHSRLYVSGELFF. The rearrangement links TRBV5-6 to TRBJ2-2, with D unclear. V dropped 4 bases and J dropped 6 bases, with 19 bases sitting between them. The CDR3 has 16 residues. Germline CDR1 and CDR2: SGHDT and YYEEEE.

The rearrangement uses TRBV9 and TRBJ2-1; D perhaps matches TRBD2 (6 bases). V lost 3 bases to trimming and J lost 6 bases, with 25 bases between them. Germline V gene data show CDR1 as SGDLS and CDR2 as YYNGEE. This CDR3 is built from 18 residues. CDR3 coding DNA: TGTGCCAGCAGCGCTTCAATCTCCGGGACTGATAGCAGCAATGAGCAGTTCTTC. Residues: CASSASISGTDSSNEQFF.

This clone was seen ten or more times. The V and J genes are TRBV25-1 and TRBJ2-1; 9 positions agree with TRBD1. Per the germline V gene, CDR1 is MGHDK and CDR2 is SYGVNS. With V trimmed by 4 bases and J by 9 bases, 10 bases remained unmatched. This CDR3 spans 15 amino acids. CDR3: CASSGQGGAGAEQFF. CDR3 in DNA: TGTGCCAGCAGTGGACAGGGGGGCGCGGGAGCTGAGCAGTTCTTC. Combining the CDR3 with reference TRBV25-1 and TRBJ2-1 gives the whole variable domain EADIYQTPRYLVIGTGKKITLECSQTMGHDKMYWYQQDPGMELHLIHYSYGVNSTEKGDLSSESTVSRIRTEHFPLTLESARPSHTSQYLCASSGQGGAGAEQFFGPGTRLTVL.

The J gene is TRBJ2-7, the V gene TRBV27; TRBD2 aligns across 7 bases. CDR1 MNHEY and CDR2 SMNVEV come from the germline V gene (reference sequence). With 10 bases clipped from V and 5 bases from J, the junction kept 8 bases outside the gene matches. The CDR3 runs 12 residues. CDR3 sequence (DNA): TGTGCCACCCGGGGGGACGGGAACGAGCAGTACTTC. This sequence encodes CATRGDGNEQYF.

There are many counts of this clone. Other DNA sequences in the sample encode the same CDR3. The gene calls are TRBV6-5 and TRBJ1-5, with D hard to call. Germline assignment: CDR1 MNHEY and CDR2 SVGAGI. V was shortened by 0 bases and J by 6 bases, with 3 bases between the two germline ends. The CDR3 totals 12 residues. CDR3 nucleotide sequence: TGTGCCAGCAGTTACTCGGGTCAGCCCCAGCATTTT. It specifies CASSYSGQPQHF.

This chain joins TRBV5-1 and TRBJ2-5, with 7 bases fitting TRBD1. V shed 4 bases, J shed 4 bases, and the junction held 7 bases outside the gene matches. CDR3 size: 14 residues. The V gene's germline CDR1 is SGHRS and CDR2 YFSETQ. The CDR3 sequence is CASSGSTGLETQYF. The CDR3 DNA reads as TGCGCCAGCAGCGGATCGACAGGGCTAGAGACCCAGTACTTC.

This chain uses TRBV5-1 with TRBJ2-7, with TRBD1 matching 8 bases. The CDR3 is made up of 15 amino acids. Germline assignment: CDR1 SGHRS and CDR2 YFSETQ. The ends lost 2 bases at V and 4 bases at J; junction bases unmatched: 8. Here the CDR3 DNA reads TGCGCCAGCAGCTTAGTAGCAGGGGGCGCATACGAGCAGTACTTC. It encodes CASSLVAGGAYEQYF. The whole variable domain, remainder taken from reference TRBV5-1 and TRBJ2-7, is KAGVTQTPRYLIKTRGQQVTLSCSPISGHRSVSWYQQTPGQGLQFLFEYFSETQRNKGNFPGRFSGRQFSNSRSEMNVSTLELGDSALYLCASSLVAGGAYEQYFGPGTRLTVT.

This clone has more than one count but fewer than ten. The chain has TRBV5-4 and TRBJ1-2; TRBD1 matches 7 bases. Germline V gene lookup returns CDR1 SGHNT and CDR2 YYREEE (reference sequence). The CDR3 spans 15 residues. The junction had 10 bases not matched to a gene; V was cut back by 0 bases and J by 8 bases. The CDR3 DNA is TGTGCCAGCAGCTTGGGGTGGCAGGGGGGAGAAGGCTACACCTTC. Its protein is CASSLGWQGGEGYTF.

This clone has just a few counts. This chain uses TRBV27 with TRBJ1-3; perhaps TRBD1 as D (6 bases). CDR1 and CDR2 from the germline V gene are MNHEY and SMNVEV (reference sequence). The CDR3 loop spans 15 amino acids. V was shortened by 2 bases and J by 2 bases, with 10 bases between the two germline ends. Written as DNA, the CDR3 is TGTGCCAGCAGTTTAACGGGGGGCCCTGGAAACACCATATATTTT. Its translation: CASSLTGGPGNTIYF.

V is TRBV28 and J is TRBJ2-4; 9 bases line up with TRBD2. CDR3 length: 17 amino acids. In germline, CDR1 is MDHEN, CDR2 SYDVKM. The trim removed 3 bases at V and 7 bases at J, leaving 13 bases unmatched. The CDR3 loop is CASSFGIGLARENIQYF. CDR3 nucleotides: TGTGCCAGCAGTTTTGGAATCGGACTAGCGAGGGAGAACATTCAGTACTTC.

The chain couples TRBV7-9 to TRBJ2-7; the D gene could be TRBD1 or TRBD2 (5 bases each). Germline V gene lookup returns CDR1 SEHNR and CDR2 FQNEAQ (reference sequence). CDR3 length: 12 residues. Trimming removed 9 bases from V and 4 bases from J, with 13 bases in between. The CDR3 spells CASRDGDYEQYF. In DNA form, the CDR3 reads TGTGCCAGTCGGGACGGCGATTACGAGCAGTACTTC.

The CDR3 nucleotides are TGCAGCGCCTCGTTTGATGAGCAGTTCTTC. Protein sequence: CSASFDEQFF. The J gene is TRBJ2-1, the V gene TRBV29-1; no firm D call. Germline loops: CDR1 SQVTM, CDR2 ANQGSEA. This CDR3 comprises 10 residues. Deletions cut 7 bases from V and 8 bases from J, with 9 bases between.

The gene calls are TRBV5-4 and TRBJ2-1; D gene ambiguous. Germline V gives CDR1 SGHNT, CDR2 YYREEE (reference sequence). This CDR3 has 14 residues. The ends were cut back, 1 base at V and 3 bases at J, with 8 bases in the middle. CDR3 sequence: CASSLSGSYNEQFF. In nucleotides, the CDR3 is TGTGCCAGCAGCTTGTCCGGCAGCTACAATGAGCAGTTCTTC.

The CDR3 coding sequence is TGTGCCAGCAGCTTAGCCTCCCAGGGGGCGCCCACAGATACGCAGTATTTT. It yields the protein CASSLASQGAPTDTQYF. The J gene is TRBJ2-3, the V gene TRBV7-2; 8 bases are shared with TRBD1. The ends lost 0 bases at V and 2 bases at J; junction bases unmatched: 7. The CDR3 has 17 amino acids. Germline CDR1 SGHTA, CDR2 FQGNSA.